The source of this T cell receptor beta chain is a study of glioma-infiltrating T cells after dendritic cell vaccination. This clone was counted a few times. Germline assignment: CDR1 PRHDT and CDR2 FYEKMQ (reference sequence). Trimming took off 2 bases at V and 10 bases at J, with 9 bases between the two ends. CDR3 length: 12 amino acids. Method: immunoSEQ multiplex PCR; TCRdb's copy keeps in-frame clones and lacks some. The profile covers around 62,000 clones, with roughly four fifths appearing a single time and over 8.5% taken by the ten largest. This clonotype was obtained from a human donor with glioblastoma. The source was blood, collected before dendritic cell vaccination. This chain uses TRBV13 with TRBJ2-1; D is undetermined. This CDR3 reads CASSLLRQEQFF. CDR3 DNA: TGTGCCAGCAGCTTACTTCGCCAGGAGCAGTTCTTC.